These T cell receptor beta chains were read from a single sample in a study of blood T cell repertoires in COVID-19. Sequenced by immunoSEQ multiplex PCR; TCRdb stores in-frame clones only, minus some. The data show about 87,000 clones, with 75% seen just once and around 4.5% held by the top ten. The sample taken for sequencing was peripheral blood. These receptors all stem from a woman between 50 and 59 years old with acute or convalescent COVID-19. Both conserved end residues are part of each CDR3.

V gene	J gene	CDR3 protein
TRBV3-1/TRBV3-2	TRBJ2-7	CASSYTGTVYEQYF
TRBV11-3	TRBJ1-1	CASSYQGDTEAFF
TRBV2	TRBJ1-3	CASRGIRGKDGNTIYF
TRBV6-5	TRBJ2-1	CASCDRGSYNEQFF
TRBV27	TRBJ2-6	CASSHRGTGANVLTF
TRBV18	TRBJ1-1	CASSRLDRDTEAFF
TRBV5-4	TRBJ1-2	CASSLAAGSDYGYTF
TRBV3-1/TRBV3-2	TRBJ2-5	CASSHQLASQETQYF
TRBV5-1	TRBJ1-3	CASSWGVPSGNTIYF
TRBV11-2	TRBJ2-3	CASSLNRQFYTDTQYF
TRBV2	TRBJ1-5	CASTAGGNQPQHF
TRBV6-6	TRBJ1-1	CASRNPGQSNLAFF
TRBV28	TRBJ1-2	CASSLVGAFYGYTF
TRBV10-2	TRBJ2-7	CASTEVGAPYEQYF
TRBV11-2	TRBJ1-3	CASTLAGIASGNTIYF
TRBV5-5	TRBJ1-1	CASSFRQGRETEAFF
TRBV3-1/TRBV3-2	TRBJ1-2	CASSPSTVNYGYTF
TRBV18	TRBJ1-5	CASSPAAGTVNQPQHF
TRBV5-1	TRBJ1-2	CASSLRGGYGYTF
TRBV21-1	TRBJ2-5	CASSKKEAGGETQYF
TRBV19	TRBJ1-1	CASSLHRENTEAFF
TRBV27	TRBJ2-7	CASSHAREQYF
TRBV4-1	TRBJ1-6	CASSDERRHRASPLHF
TRBV3-1/TRBV3-2	TRBJ1-5	CASSQDPGGVCQPQHF
TRBV28	TRBJ1-2	CASSSSRGTNYGYTF
TRBV4-2	TRBJ2-5	CASSQEFTKETQYF
TRBV5-1	TRBJ2-1	CASRRTSGEYNEQFF
TRBV5-1	TRBJ1-4	CASSPGRGATNEKLFF
TRBV4-2	TRBJ2-2	CASSRELGQGAGELFF
TRBV10-3	TRBJ2-5	CAISEWQGGETQYF
TRBV7-9	TRBJ2-5	CASSFGGETQYF
TRBV3-1/TRBV3-2	TRBJ1-5	CASSQSRLRNSNQPQHF
TRBV19	TRBJ2-7	CASTPGAGLTEQYF
TRBV30	TRBJ1-6	CAWSVRGGNSPLHF
TRBV6-6	TRBJ1-4	CASSRQGGTTNEKLFF
TRBV30	TRBJ2-1	CAWAGTGGLGQFF
TRBV9	TRBJ2-1	CALKFGVHYNEQFF
TRBV4-3	TRBJ2-1	CASSQDFGGGYNEQFF
TRBV5-1	TRBJ1-2	CASSRQGTGGGDGYTF
TRBV28	TRBJ1-2	CASSSDLLRGRNYGYTF
TRBV19	TRBJ2-7	CASRGTGTATYEQYF
TRBV14	TRBJ2-1	CASSPLKAGATYNEQFF
TRBV5-4	TRBJ1-1	CASSSLGNTEAFF